This T cell receptor (beta chain) appears in the sequencing data of a study of blood T cell repertoires in COVID-19. Study as a whole: The cDNA or gDNA used as material had been derived from T cells, B-cell-depleted T cells, or PBMCs.

As handled by the study authors: Reference gene primer amplification gave nucleated cell count estimates. This table comes from immunoSEQ multiplex PCR, and its TCRdb copy is limited to in-frame clones, with some not included. Clonal size and the V and J genes are those of that table, whereas D and trimming came from the DNA. The sample contains fewer than 110,000 clones, around 80% of which appear only once. The CDR3 is made up of 18 amino acids. The germline CDR1 and CDR2 sequences are LNHDA and SQIVND (reference sequence). Losses at the gene ends were 4 bases for V and 2 bases for J; bases not matched to a gene: 10.

The chain uses TRBV19 and TRBJ2-1; 11 bases match TRBD2. This clonotype originated in a man aged 70 or older with acute or convalescent COVID-19. The sample taken for sequencing was peripheral blood. CDR3 sequence (DNA): TGTGCCAGTAGTAAGGGTCCGACTAGCGGGGATACCTACAATGAGCAGTTCTTC. Protein: CASSKGPTSGDTYNEQFF.